The rows below give T cell receptor beta chains drawn from one sample of a study of blood T cells in healthy people across ages. In TCRdb, the 5' RACE reads were re-called with MiXCR into one record per CDR3 protein. Of 800,000 or so distinct CDR3 sequences listed, 62% are singletons. Sequencing was performed on blood. The receptors come from a man aged 25 to 40 in good health. CDR3s leave out the opening cysteine and the closing phenylalanine or tryptophan. Fields, in order: clone size, J gene, V gene, CDR3 protein. For some rows the clone size is stated as once, few or many, or as a class when expanded; others skip it.

abundance: .; j_gene: TRBJ1-5; v_gene: TRBV6-1; CDR3aa: ASSETGRQPQH
abundance: .; j_gene: TRBJ2-5; v_gene: TRBV29-1; CDR3aa: SVVEGARETQY
abundance: .; j_gene: TRBJ1-6; v_gene: TRBV15; CDR3aa: ATSRADRNSPLH
abundance: .; j_gene: TRBJ2-1; v_gene: TRBV12-3/TRBV12-4; CDR3aa: ASSLNLGDEQF
abundance: .; j_gene: TRBJ1-5; v_gene: TRBV6-6; CDR3aa: ASSYWGDRASNQPQH
abundance: .; j_gene: TRBJ2-7; v_gene: TRBV4-3; CDR3aa: ASSQLDSKGYEQY
abundance: .; j_gene: TRBJ2-7; v_gene: TRBV6-5; CDR3aa: ASSYSGTFHEQY
abundance: .; j_gene: TRBJ2-5; v_gene: TRBV11-1; CDR3aa: ASSPTGVSETQY
abundance: .; j_gene: TRBJ2-2; v_gene: TRBV27; CDR3aa: ASTDQGTGELF
abundance: .; j_gene: TRBJ2-7; v_gene: TRBV20-1; CDR3aa: SAILGTGGVYEQY
abundance: .; j_gene: TRBJ2-5; v_gene: TRBV12-3/TRBV12-4; CDR3aa: ASSLALAGPETQY
abundance: few; j_gene: TRBJ1-2; v_gene: TRBV2; CDR3aa: ASSWTGSGYYGYT
abundance: .; j_gene: TRBJ2-7; v_gene: TRBV6-1; CDR3aa: ASRDPRQTYEQY
abundance: once; j_gene: TRBJ2-1; v_gene: TRBV12-3/TRBV12-4; CDR3aa: ASSRGLPDNEQF
abundance: few; j_gene: TRBJ2-5; v_gene: TRBV5-5; CDR3aa: ASSLNNQETQY
abundance: few; j_gene: TRBJ2-7; v_gene: TRBV10-3; CDR3aa: AISEFHEQY
abundance: .; j_gene: TRBJ2-1; v_gene: TRBV11-2; CDR3aa: ASSYSDSRYNEQF
abundance: .; j_gene: TRBJ2-5; v_gene: TRBV2; CDR3aa: ASTGGGPYETQY
abundance: few; j_gene: TRBJ2-7; v_gene: TRBV20-1; CDR3aa: SAPLGSEQY
abundance: .; j_gene: TRBJ2-1; v_gene: TRBV4-1; CDR3aa: ASSQAGDEQF
abundance: .; j_gene: TRBJ2-3; v_gene: TRBV7-2; CDR3aa: ASSLGNSGTDTQY
abundance: .; j_gene: TRBJ1-2; v_gene: TRBV6-6; CDR3aa: ASSPQPSYDYT
abundance: .; j_gene: TRBJ2-1; v_gene: TRBV6-2/TRBV6-3; CDR3aa: ASVPTRGGVWDEQF
abundance: .; j_gene: TRBJ2-3; v_gene: TRBV6-5; CDR3aa: ASSYSYSSTDTQY
abundance: few; j_gene: TRBJ2-2; v_gene: TRBV5-6; CDR3aa: ASSLRPFKNTGELF
abundance: .; j_gene: TRBJ2-7; v_gene: TRBV20-1; CDR3aa: SASIPGLSYEQY